This note documents a single T cell receptor (beta chain) sequence. The data were produced by immunoSEQ multiplex PCR, yet TCRdb's version contains in-frame clones alone and is incomplete. The sample yields just over 50,000 clones, over 80% seen once. This specimen belongs to a study of T cell changes during pregnancy in multiple sclerosis. This specimen consisted of CD4+ T cells from peripheral blood mononuclear cells, obtained after pregnancy. This receptor was obtained from a female donor with multiple sclerosis, enrolled in a pregnancy study.

In DNA, the CDR3 is TGTGCCAGCAGTTACGACATCGGTATAGATGAAGCTTTCTTT. Amino acid sequence: CASSYDIGIDEAFF. The chain couples TRBV6-6 to TRBJ1-1; D not resolved. CDR1 is MNHNY, CDR2 SVGAGI, per germline (reference sequence). V dropped 2 bases and J dropped 7 bases, with 14 bases sitting between them. This CDR3 spans 14 amino acids.